Listed below are T cell receptor beta chains from one sample, sequenced in a study of blood T cell repertoires in COVID-19. The repertoire was sequenced with immunoSEQ multiplex PCR; TCRdb's copy has only in-frame clones and lacks some. The sample lists 100,000 or so clones; less than 85% were seen once. Sequenced material: peripheral blood. These receptor sequences come from a man aged 65 to 85 with active or convalescent COVID-19. CDR3s include the opening cysteine and the closing phenylalanine or tryptophan. D genes are given only for firm matches. Not every row has a clone size; where given, it reads once, few, many or a size class.

TRBV2,TRBJ2-1,TRBD2,-,CASSARLAGGREQFF,TGTGCCAGCAGTGCACGACTAGCGGGAGGGCGCGAGCAGTTCTTC
TRBV2,TRBJ2-5,-,-,CASNPRQAETQYF,TGTGCCAGCAATCCACGACAGGCAGAGACCCAGTACTTC
TRBV5-1,TRBJ2-3,-,-,CASGQGNTDTQYF,TGCGCCAGCGGGCAGGGCAACACAGATACGCAGTATTTT
TRBV4-2,TRBJ1-5,TRBD1,-,CASSQDGGQGSPQHF,TGTGCCAGCAGCCAAGACGGGGGACAGGGGTCGCCCCAGCATTTT
TRBV11-2,TRBJ2-1,TRBD2,-,CASSDYGGSIYNEQFF,TGTGCCAGCAGCGATTACGGGGGGTCCATCTACAATGAGCAGTTCTTC
TRBV5-1,TRBJ2-7,-,-,CASSPGQLSSYEQYF,TGCGCCAGCAGCCCAGGACAGTTGAGCTCCTACGAGCAGTACTTC
TRBV5-8,TRBJ1-1,TRBD1,once,CASSSKQGGNTEAFF,TGTGCCAGCAGCTCTAAACAGGGGGGGAACACTGAAGCTTTCTTT
TRBV5-1,TRBJ2-3,-,-,CASEGDTQYF,TGCGCCAGCGAGGGAGATACGCAGTATTTT
TRBV5-6,TRBJ1-1,-,-,CASSIPQGNEAFF,TGTGCCAGCAGCATACCCCAGGGGAACGAAGCTTTCTTT
TRBV11-2,TRBJ2-7,TRBD2,-,CASSFQAGGPYEQYF,TGTGCCAGCAGCTTCCAAGCGGGAGGGCCCTACGAGCAGTACTTC
TRBV18,TRBJ1-6,-,-,CASSPQRGNSPLHF,TGTGCCAGCTCACCTCAAAGGGGGAATTCACCCCTCCACTTT
TRBV30,TRBJ1-2,-,-,CAWRGATNYGYTF,TGTGCCTGGAGAGGGGCAACTAACTATGGCTACACCTTC
TRBV5-1,TRBJ2-3,TRBD1,once,CASSPPGQGGADTQYF,TGCGCCAGCAGCCCCCCGGGACAGGGTGGCGCAGATACGCAGTATTTT
TRBV7-2,TRBJ1-1,-,-,CASSLLGAWNTEAFF,TGTGCCAGCAGCTTATTAGGGGCTTGGAACACTGAAGCTTTCTTT
TRBV2,TRBJ1-1,-,-,CASSLTRTGNTEAFF,TGTGCCAGCAGCCTCACCCGGACTGGGAACACTGAAGCTTTCTTT
TRBV30,TRBJ1-6,-,many,CAWNGGLLNSPLHF,TGTGCCTGGAACGGGGGACTGCTAAATTCACCCCTCCACTTT
TRBV7-9,TRBJ2-3,-,-,CASSFADTRTDTQYF,TGTGCCAGCAGCTTTGCGGACACGCGCACAGATACGCAGTATTTT
TRBV30,TRBJ1-5,TRBD1,-,CAWSVDRGSDQPQHF,TGTGCCTGGAGCGTGGACAGGGGGAGTGATCAGCCCCAGCATTTT
TRBV6-4,TRBJ2-5,-,once,CATTGRGGETQYF,TGTGCCACCACGGGGCGAGGGGGAGAGACCCAGTACTTC
TRBV27,TRBJ2-4,TRBD1,-,CASSRQGENIQYF,TGTGCCAGCAGTAGACAGGGGGAAAACATTCAGTACTTC
TRBV28,TRBJ2-1,TRBD2,-,CASRLTSGRKVYNEQFF,TGTGCCAGCAGGCTGACTAGCGGGAGAAAGGTATACAATGAGCAGTTCTTC
TRBV30,TRBJ1-3,-,-,CAWSVGNSRNTIYF,TGTGCCTGGAGTGTTGGTAACAGTAGAAACACCATATATTTT
TRBV6-5,TRBJ1-1,-,-,CASRLDRLNTEAFF,TGTGCCAGCAGACTCGACAGGCTTAACACTGAAGCTTTCTTT
TRBV9,TRBJ2-3,TRBD2,-,CASSAIAGGTDTQYF,TGTGCCAGCAGCGCAATAGCGGGAGGCACAGATACGCAGTATTTT
TRBV6-5,TRBJ1-6,-,-,CASSRDSFNNSPLHF,TGTGCCAGCAGTCGCGACAGCTTTAATAATTCACCCCTCCACTTT
TRBV29-1,TRBJ1-1,-,-,CSVGSGGDEAFF,TGCAGCGTTGGAAGCGGGGGTGATGAAGCTTTCTTT
TRBV15,TRBJ2-2,TRBD2,-,CATEGLPINTGELFF,TGTGCCACCGAGGGACTACCAATAAACACCGGGGAGCTGTTTTTT
TRBV7-2,TRBJ2-1,TRBD2,-,CASSLKASGRSRQFF,TGTGCCAGCAGCTTAAAGGCTAGCGGGCGGTCTCGGCAGTTCTTC
TRBV6-1,TRBJ2-3,-,-,CASSEPTETSTDTQYF,TGTGCCAGCAGTGAACCAACCGAAACTAGCACAGATACGCAGTATTTT
TRBV25-1,TRBJ1-2,-,-,CASSLTTAGLHF,TGTGCCAGCAGTTTAACGACAGCCGGGCTCCACTTC
TRBV14,TRBJ1-1,TRBD1,-,CASSLDRVGTEAFF,TGTGCCAGCAGCTTGGACAGGGTCGGCACTGAAGCTTTCTTT
TRBV30,TRBJ1-2,TRBD1,-,CAWMYRGNYGYTF,TGTGCCTGGATGTACAGGGGAAACTATGGCTACACCTTC
TRBV7-3,TRBJ1-2,TRBD1,-,CASSRDRGYGYTF,TGTGCCAGCAGCCGCGACAGGGGGTATGGCTACACCTTC
TRBV20-1,TRBJ2-3,-,few,CSASGTDTQYF,TGCAGTGCTAGCGGCACAGATACGCAGTATTTT
TRBV6-6,TRBJ1-5,-,few,CASSPDGGGQPQHF,TGTGCCAGCAGTCCCGACGGCGGAGGCCAGCCCCAGCATTTT
TRBV5-1,TRBJ2-2,-,-,CASSYDGGTGELFF,TGCGCCAGCAGTTACGACGGAGGGACCGGGGAGCTGTTTTTT
TRBV10-3,TRBJ1-5,TRBD1,-,CAISEVKGGHNQPQHF,TGTGCCATCAGTGAGGTTAAAGGGGGCCACAATCAGCCCCAGCATTTT
TRBV3-1/TRBV3-2,TRBJ2-7,-,few,CASSQENGRRRHF,TGTGCCAGCAGCCAAGAGAATGGGAGACGGAGGCACTTC
TRBV28,TRBJ2-7,-,-,CASTEGVTVYEQYF,TGTGCCAGCACCGAAGGGGTGACGGTCTACGAGCAGTACTTC
TRBV9,TRBJ2-1,TRBD2,-,CASSPTGTSGRGEQFF,TGTGCCAGCAGCCCTACCGGGACTAGCGGGAGAGGGGAACAGTTCTTC
TRBV10-3,TRBJ1-1,TRBD1,-,CAIKGTGSSREAFF,TGTGCCATCAAAGGGACAGGGTCATCGAGGGAAGCTTTCTTT
TRBV7-3,TRBJ1-2,TRBD1,-,CASSPGTGKDYGYTF,TGTGCCAGCAGCCCGGGGACAGGGAAAGACTATGGCTACACCTTC
TRBV18,TRBJ1-6,-,-,CASSPLRDINSPLHF,TGTGCCAGCTCACCACTCCGGGACATCAATTCACCCCTCCACTTT